The rows below give T cell receptor beta chains drawn from one sample of a study of T cell changes during pregnancy in multiple sclerosis. Clones were sequenced by immunoSEQ multiplex PCR, and TCRdb holds only the in-frame ones, with some missing. Among more than 55,000 clones listed, 91% were seen once. Sample: peripheral blood, taken in the second trimester of pregnancy. The source of these receptors is a female donor with multiple sclerosis, enrolled in a pregnancy study. Each CDR3 is given with its conserved first and last residue. The D gene is left open where the match is weak. Expanded clones are given a class, and other clones once, few, many or no size at all.

.,.,TRBJ2-2,TRBV5-1,TGCGCCAGCAGCTTGGCTCGCCGAGAGGGGGAGCTGTTTTTT,CASSLARREGELFF
.,.,TRBJ2-2,TRBV13,TGTGCCAGCAGCTTAGGAGAGGCCGGGGAGCTGTTTTTT,CASSLGEAGELFF
.,.,TRBJ1-2,TRBV5-6,TGTGCCAGCAGCTTGGGCAGAAACTATGGCTACACCTTC,CASSLGRNYGYTF
.,TRBD1,TRBJ2-3,TRBV5-1,TGCGCCAGCAGCTTTCAGACAGGGCAGATGGGTACGCAGTATTTT,CASSFQTGQMGTQYF
.,TRBD1,TRBJ1-4,TRBV19,TGTGCCAGTACCGCACGACAGGGTTTGGGTGAAAAACTGTTTTTT,CASTARQGLGEKLFF
.,.,TRBJ1-2,TRBV11-2,TGTGCCAGCAGCTTTGACAGGCTCGGCGCTCATGGCTACACCTTC,CASSFDRLGAHGYTF
.,.,TRBJ1-4,TRBV2,TGTGCCAGCGGAGGCAGGGGAACAACTAATGAAAAACTGTTTTTT,CASGGRGTTNEKLFF
.,.,TRBJ1-3,TRBV6-5,TGTGCCAGCAGTTACTCGTCCAGGGCTGGAAACACCATATATTTT,CASSYSSRAGNTIYF
.,.,TRBJ1-5,TRBV19,TGTGCCAGTCAAGGGGTTTTGAGCAATCAGCCCCAGCATTTT,CASQGVLSNQPQHF
.,.,TRBJ2-1,TRBV7-2,TGTGCCAGCAGCAAGGGACAAGTGTGGAATGAGCAGTTCTTC,CASSKGQVWNEQFF
.,TRBD1,TRBJ2-5,TRBV6-5,TGTGCCAGCAGTTCCCCAGGGGGCTCCGAGACCCAGTACTTC,CASSSPGGSETQYF
.,.,TRBJ2-1,TRBV10-3,TGTGCCATCAGTGATGTAGACTACAATGAGCAGTTCTTC,CAISDVDYNEQFF
once,.,TRBJ2-7,TRBV27,TGTGCCAGCAGTCGGGATAGGCGCTCCTACGAGCAGTACTTC,CASSRDRRSYEQYF
once,.,TRBJ2-3,TRBV19,TGTGCCACTGCAAGGGCAGGGGCCCCTTCAAATACGCAGTATTTT,CATARAGAPSNTQYF
.,.,TRBJ2-3,TRBV7-2,TGTGCCAGCAGCTTAAGGTTAGCAACAGATACGCAGTATTTT,CASSLRLATDTQYF
.,.,TRBJ2-2,TRBV5-6,TGTGCCAGCAGCTTCGGAGGGTTCACCACCGGGGAGCTGTTTTTT,CASSFGGFTTGELFF